The sequence of this T cell receptor beta chain was determined in a study of T cells in Graves' hyperthyroidism and ophthalmopathy. The germline V gene has CDR1 SQVTM and CDR2 ANQGSEA. The CDR3 length is 13 residues. After removal of 4 bases from V and 2 bases from J, the junction contained 2 bases not matched to a gene. The diagnoses drew upon clinical symptoms, serum thyroxine and TRAb, thyroid ultrasound and orbital computed tomography. This clonotype was counted many times. The antigen remains unidentified. Study-level findings and limits: Ophthalmopathy onset followed model prediction by a median approximately six months.

RNA transcripts gave rise to amplified TCR beta CDR3 regions. A set of HTBI primers served as the primers for a first-round RT-PCR of the TCR CDR3. TCRdb called the multiplex PCR reads again in MiXCR, with one record for every CDR3 protein. The table shows about 570,000 distinct CDR3 sequences, with 35% to 55% occurring only once. The TCR originated in an adult woman with Graves' disease, either hyperthyroidism or ophthalmopathy (not recorded which). The sample comprised peripheral blood or thyroid tissue (not recorded which). V and J are TRBV29-1 and TRBJ1-5; 7 positions match TRBD1. CDR3 DNA: TGCAGCGTTGGAACAGGGGGCAATCAGCCCCAGCATTTT. Encoded protein: CSVGTGGNQPQHF.